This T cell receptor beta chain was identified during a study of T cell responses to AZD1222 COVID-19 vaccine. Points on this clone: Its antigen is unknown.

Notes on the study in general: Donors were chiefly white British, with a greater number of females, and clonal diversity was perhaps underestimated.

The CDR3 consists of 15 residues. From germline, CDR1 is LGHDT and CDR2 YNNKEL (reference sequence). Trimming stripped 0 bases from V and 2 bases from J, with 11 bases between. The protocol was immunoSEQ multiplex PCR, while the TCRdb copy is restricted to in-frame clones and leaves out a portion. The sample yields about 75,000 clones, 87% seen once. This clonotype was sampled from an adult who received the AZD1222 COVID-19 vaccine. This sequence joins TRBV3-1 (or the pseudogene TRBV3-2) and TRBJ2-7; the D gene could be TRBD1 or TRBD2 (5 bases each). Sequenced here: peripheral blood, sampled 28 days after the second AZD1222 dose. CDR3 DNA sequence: TGTGCCAGCAGCCAAGATGCCGGGGCGACCTACGAGCAGTACTTC. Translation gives CASSQDAGATYEQYF.